These 22 T cell receptor beta chains share one sample of origin, sequenced in a study of control samples from healthy donors and cancer patients. Generated by immunoSEQ multiplex PCR, the TCRdb table keeps only in-frame clones and is missing some. The sample lists 75,000 to 80,000 clones; around nine tenths were seen once. The source material was PBMCs. These receptor sequences come from a woman aged 45 to 65 with colorectal cancer.

The CDR3 here is CASSLGGFGTDTQYF. DNA of the CDR3: TGCGCCAGCAGCTTGGGGGGTTTCGGCACAGATACGCAGTATTTT. The genes are TRBV5-1 and TRBJ2-3; no clear D gene. Between the trimmed V and J ends, which lost 0 bases and 1 base, there was a span of 9 bases. The germline V gene has CDR1 SGHRS and CDR2 YFSETQ. This CDR3 contains 15 residues.

The rearrangement links TRBV7-3 to TRBJ2-3; 16 bases are a match to TRBD2. The CDR3 sequence is 17 residues long. CDR1 and CDR2 from the germline V gene are SGHTA and FQGTGA. After removal of 2 bases from V and 4 bases from J, the junction contained 3 bases not matched to a gene. The CDR3 DNA is TGTGCCAGCAGCTTATCCGGGACTAGCGGGGGGGCAGATACGCAGTATTTT. It specifies CASSLSGTSGGADTQYF.

V usage is TRBV19 and J usage is TRBJ2-7; tentative D call: TRBD2 (6 bases). Trimming removed 4 bases at V and 11 bases at J, with 18 bases between. In germline, CDR1 is LNHDA, CDR2 SQIVND (reference sequence). The CDR3 totals 13 residues. CDR3 nucleotides: TGTGCCAGTAGTAAGATACCGGGACTTCCGAAGTACGTC. Its translation: CASSKIPGLPKYV.

The rearrangement links TRBV10-1 to TRBJ2-1; D unclear. Trimming stripped 2 bases from V and 10 bases from J, with 9 bases between. This CDR3 is built from 12 residues. Germline V gene data show CDR1 as WNHNN and CDR2 as SYGVQD (reference sequence). CDR3: CASSEGPMEQFF. CDR3 bases: TGCGCCAGCAGTGAGGGGCCTATGGAGCAGTTCTTC.

The V gene is TRBV24-1, the J gene TRBJ1-4, with 8 bases matching TRBD1. In germline, CDR1 is KGHDR, CDR2 SFDVKD. The ends lost 5 bases at V and 0 bases at J; junction bases unmatched: 16. This CDR3 is built from 20 residues. The CDR3: CATSVFSPTGGAATNEKLFF. CDR3 in DNA: TGTGCCACCAGTGTGTTCTCCCCAACAGGGGGAGCTGCAACTAATGAAAAACTGTTTTTT.

This clone was counted only a few times. The genes are TRBV12-3 or TRBV12-4 and TRBJ1-5; D remains unclear. Trimming removed 5 bases at V and 7 bases at J, with 9 bases between. The CDR3 has 12 residues. The chain's CDR3 is CASSPSDQPQHF. CDR3 nucleotides: TGTGCCAGCAGTCCTTCCGACCAGCCCCAGCATTTT.

The chain carries TRBV29-1 and TRBJ1-2, with 10 bases that match TRBD1. CDR3 length: 15 amino acids. Trimming took 6 bases from V and 5 from J; bases not matched to a gene: 12. Germline lookup yields CDR1 SQVTM and CDR2 ANQGSEA. The CDR3 sequence: CSVGEGQGIRYGYTF. The DNA for the CDR3 is TGCAGCGTCGGGGAGGGACAGGGGATTAGATATGGCTACACCTTC. Based on the CDR3 plus reference TRBV29-1 and TRBJ1-2, the full variable domain is SAVISQKPSRDICQRGTSLTIQCQVDSQVTMMFWYRQQPGQSLTLIATANQGSEATYESGFVIDKFPISRPNLTFSTLTVSNMSPEDSSIYLCSVGEGQGIRYGYTFGSGTRLTVV.

The chain's CDR3 is CASSLGQGGQETQYF. The DNA of the CDR3 is TGTGCCAGCAGCTTAGGACAGGGCGGCCAAGAGACCCAGTACTTC. The gene calls are TRBV7-2 and TRBJ2-5; TRBD1 matches at 7 bases. Looked up from germline, CDR1 is SGHTA and CDR2 is FQGNSA. The CDR3 has 15 amino acids. The V segment lost 1 base and the J segment 1 base; nucleotides outside the gene matches: 3.

The chain employs TRBV10-3 and TRBJ1-1; D remains ambiguous. Germline V gene lookup returns CDR1 ENHRY and CDR2 SYGVKD. CDR3 size: 14 residues. Trimming left V 0 bases short and J 0 bases short, with 5 bases between. CDR3 in DNA: TGTGCCATCAGTGAGTCTCTCGTGAACACTGAAGCTTTCTTT. This codes for CAISESLVNTEAFF.

V and J are TRBV2 and TRBJ2-5; 10 positions match TRBD2. V was pared by 3 bases and J by 5 bases, with 6 bases of the junction left unmatched. CDR1 SNHLY and CDR2 FYNNEI come from the germline V gene. The CDR3 loop spans 15 amino acids. CDR3 in amino acids: CASSDLLAGVETQYF. In DNA form, the CDR3 reads TGTGCCAGCAGTGACCTTCTAGCGGGGGTGGAGACCCAGTACTTC.

The J gene is TRBJ2-1, the V gene TRBV21-1. TRBV21-1 is recorded as a pseudogene. This CDR3 has 16 residues. The DNA of the CDR3 is TGTGCCAGCAGCAATCGACGATTTAGCTCCTACAATGAGCAGTTCTTC. Its protein is CASSNRRFSSYNEQFF.

Only a few counts were recorded for this clone. The chain couples TRBV6-2 or TRBV6-3 to TRBJ1-4; D not resolved. From germline, CDR1 is MNHEY and CDR2 SVGEGT. This CDR3 has 14 amino acids. With 0 bases removed from V and 8 bases from J, the gap between germline ends came to 10 bases. The CDR3: CASSYSARTEKLFF. The CDR3 nucleotides are TGTGCCAGCAGTTACTCGGCCAGGACCGAAAAACTGTTTTTT.

V and J are TRBV7-2 and TRBJ1-2; TRBD1 aligns across 12 bases. The CDR3 runs 14 residues. Per germline, CDR1 SGHTA and CDR2 FQGNSA. The junction had 6 bases not matched to a gene; V was cut back by 5 bases and J by 8 bases. CDR3 DNA sequence: TGTGCCAGCAGCGCGGGACAGGGGGCAGGAGGCTACACCTTC. Residues: CASSAGQGAGGYTF.

Of note for this clone: This sample also contains other DNA sequences that code for the same CDR3. The rearrangement links TRBV14 to TRBJ1-6; D remains ambiguous. The CDR3 covers 15 residues. Germline lookup yields CDR1 SGHDN and CDR2 FVKESK. V was shortened by 5 bases and J by 0 bases, with 8 bases between the two germline ends. The CDR3: CASSVEGSYNSPLHF. The CDR3 nucleotides read TGTGCCAGCAGCGTCGAGGGCTCCTATAATTCACCCCTCCACTTT.

The rearrangement uses TRBV7-2 and TRBJ2-1, with TRBD1 matching 10 bases. Germline V CDR1 and CDR2: SGHTA, FQGNSA. V lost 5 bases and J lost 6; bases outside the gene matches: 10. The CDR3 is 16 amino acids. This chain's CDR3 is CASSPRIRDRGNEQFF. For the CDR3, the DNA is TGTGCCAGCAGCCCACGGATTCGGGACAGGGGCAATGAGCAGTTCTTC.

The count of this clone is one. This sequence joins TRBV24-1 and TRBJ2-5; D might be TRBD1 or TRBD2, each matching 5 bases. Trimming removed 4 bases from V and 3 bases from J, with 5 bases in between. CDR1 and CDR2 (germline): KGHDR, SFDVKD. The CDR3 extends over 12 amino acids. DNA of the CDR3: TGTGCCACCAGTGAGGGGGAAGAGACCCAGTACTTC. Protein: CATSEGEETQYF.

CDR3 loop: CASSYGGTQYF. CDR3 DNA: TGTGCCAGCAGTTACGGAGGTACGCAGTATTTT. The chain employs TRBV6-2 or TRBV6-3 and TRBJ2-3; D is possibly TRBD2 (5 bases). The V end lost 2 bases, the J end lost 8 bases, and 5 bases lay between the germline ends. There are 11 residues in the CDR3. Germline values: CDR1 MNHEY, CDR2 SVGEGT.

As concerns this clone: The identical CDR3 is also encoded by other nucleotide sequences in the sample. This chain uses TRBV3-1 (or the pseudogene TRBV3-2) with TRBJ1-5; D not certain. Germline V CDR1 and CDR2: LGHDT, YNNKEL (reference sequence). CDR3 length equals 13 residues. Trimming took 3 bases from V and 2 from J, leaving 5 bases between them. CDR3 loop: CASSHRGNQPQHF. Written as DNA, the CDR3 is TGTGCCAGCAGCCATAGGGGCAATCAGCCCCAGCATTTT.

V usage is TRBV7-8 and J usage is TRBJ1-5; TRBD1 is a possible D gene (6 bases). Germline CDR1 SGHVS, CDR2 FQNEAQ. V was clipped by 5 bases and J by 5 bases, with 16 bases between them. This CDR3 spans 15 amino acids. Here the CDR3 DNA reads TGTGCCAGCAGCCCGAGCCGGGCAGGGGATCAGCCCCAGCATTTT. Its translation: CASSPSRAGDQPQHF.

CDR3 sequence reads: CASRGMAVYGYTF. CDR3 coding DNA: TGTGCCAGTAGGGGAATGGCGGTCTATGGCTACACCTTC. The chain recombines TRBV19 with TRBJ1-2; D is unclear. This CDR3 is 13 amino acids long. V was shortened by 6 bases and J by 4 bases, with 12 bases between the two germline ends. Germline V gene data show CDR1 as LNHDA and CDR2 as SQIVND (reference sequence).

The chain combines TRBV5-1 with TRBJ2-5; TRBD2 aligns across 7 bases. The CDR3 runs 16 residues. Trimming cost V 4 bases and J 0 bases; bases outside gene matches: 9. Germline CDR1 and CDR2: SGHRS and YFSETQ. Written as DNA, the CDR3 is TGCGCCAGCAGCCCTGGGTCCAGCGGGGACCAAGAGACCCAGTACTTC. Its translation is CASSPGSSGDQETQYF.

The V call is TRBV11-3, the J call TRBJ1-1; 9 positions match TRBD1. Germline CDR1 and CDR2: SGHNT and YENEEA. Trimming took 5 bases from V and 1 from J; bases not matched to a gene: 5. CDR3 length: 15 amino acids. Here the CDR3 DNA reads TGTGCCAGCAGCGTTACGGGACAGGGGAACACTGAAGCTTTCTTT. Its protein is CASSVTGQGNTEAFF.